The 10 T cell receptor beta chains in this list originate from one sample, sequenced in a study of blood T cell repertoires in COVID-19. TCRdb keeps only in-frame clones here, not all; method: immunoSEQ multiplex PCR. The table lists some 130,000 clones, 55% to 75% of them singletons. Sequencing used peripheral blood. The receptors were gathered from a woman in her sixties or seventies with acute or convalescent COVID-19.

This sequence joins TRBV19 and TRBJ2-7; possible D gene TRBD1, 6 bases. V was pared by 3 bases and J by 2 bases, with 17 bases between. The CDR3 spans 16 residues. Germline CDR1 and CDR2: LNHDA and SQIVND (reference sequence). CDR3 bases: TGTGCCAGTAGTATGGGGGTTCCGGGACACACCTACGAGCAGTACTTC. It specifies CASSMGVPGHTYEQYF.

This clone has just a few counts. This chain links TRBV6-4 with TRBJ1-2; 7 positions agree with TRBD1. Germline V gives CDR1 MRHNA, CDR2 SNTAGT. Trimming removed 9 bases from V and 4 bases from J; junction bases left unmatched: 17. CDR3 length equals 16 residues. In DNA, the CDR3 is TGTGCCAGACCACAGGGGCCTCCCCTACTGGCCTATGGCTACACCTTC. Amino acid sequence: CARPQGPPLLAYGYTF.

The chain combines TRBV6-5 with TRBJ2-7; D remains unclear. This CDR3 region has 13 residues. The germline V gene has CDR1 MNHEY and CDR2 SVGAGI. With 5 bases removed from V and 0 bases from J, the gap between germline ends came to 8 bases. The CDR3 here is CASSLPFSYEQYF. DNA for the CDR3: TGTGCCAGCAGTCTCCCTTTCTCCTACGAGCAGTACTTC.

V gene TRBV28 combines with J gene TRBJ1-2; the D gene is possibly TRBD1 (6 bases). V was pared by 5 bases and J by 7 bases, with 20 bases between. The germline V gene encodes CDR1 MDHEN and CDR2 SYDVKM. The CDR3 is 15 amino acids. Written as DNA, the CDR3 is TGTGCCAGCAGTCCCCCCCCTACAGGGTTGGGTGGCTACACCTTC. This codes for CASSPPPTGLGGYTF.

The CDR3 loop reads CASSSRLRLLTGELFF. CDR3 nucleotide sequence: TGTGCCAGCAGCTCTAGACTCCGCCTACTCACCGGGGAGCTGTTTTTT. This chain links TRBV2 with TRBJ2-2, with D hard to call. Trimming removed 6 bases at V and 4 bases at J, with 18 bases between. This CDR3 is built from 16 residues. Germline values: CDR1 SNHLY, CDR2 FYNNEI.

The V gene is TRBV11-2, the J gene TRBJ2-2, with 9 bases fitting TRBD1. The CDR3 runs 15 residues. The V segment lost 5 bases and the J segment 4 bases; nucleotides outside the gene matches: 5. CDR1 and CDR2 (germline): SGHAT, FQNNGV. The CDR3 loop reads CASSRTGAVTGELFF. DNA of the CDR3: TGTGCCAGCAGCAGGACAGGGGCTGTCACCGGGGAGCTGTTTTTT.

With regard to this clone: A far larger clone is a single base away, which makes a read error likely. This chain connects TRBV7-2 to TRBJ1-5, with D possibly matching TRBD1 (6 bases). Per germline, CDR1 SGHTA and CDR2 FQGNSA. Trimming took off 1 base at V and 0 bases at J, with 7 bases between the two ends. CDR3 length equals 15 residues. The CDR3 reads CASSLGDISNQPQHF. The CDR3 nucleotides read TGTGCCAGCAGCTTAGGGGACATTAGCAATCAGCCCCAGCATTTT.

This clone was seen only once. This chain links TRBV7-9 with TRBJ1-1; D is uncertain. The V end lost 4 bases, the J end lost 2 bases, and 2 bases lay between the germline ends. The V gene's germline CDR1 is SEHNR and CDR2 FQNEAQ (reference sequence). This CDR3 has 11 amino acids. CDR3 protein: CASSSNTEAFF. The DNA of the CDR3 is TGTGCCAGCAGCTCTAACACTGAAGCTTTCTTT.

This chain links TRBV14 with TRBJ2-2; possibly TRBD1 for D (5 bases). Germline CDR1 SGHDN, CDR2 FVKESK. V shed 4 bases and J shed 4 bases, with 16 bases lying between them. CDR3 length: 16 amino acids. The CDR3 spells CASSPRGLWGTGELFF. For the CDR3, the DNA is TGTGCCAGCAGCCCAAGGGGTCTCTGGGGCACCGGGGAGCTGTTTTTT.

This clone was seen only a few times. This chain joins TRBV7-2 and TRBJ2-5, with TRBD2 identical over 9 bases. This CDR3 region has 15 residues. Germline CDR1 reads SGHTA; CDR2 reads FQGNSA. The J segment lost 4 bases and the V segment lost 2 bases, leaving 5 bases of the junction unmatched. The DNA of the CDR3 is TGTGCCAGCAGCTTACAACTAGCGGGTGGAGAGACCCAGTACTTC. Protein: CASSLQLAGGETQYF.